This TCR beta chain was captured in a study of blood T cell repertoires in COVID-19. Study as a whole: PBMCs, B-cell-depleted T cells, or T cells were the source of the cDNA or gDNA that made up the material.

Measured with immunoSEQ multiplex PCR; TCRdb has only the in-frame clones, and not every one. The sample contains some 140,000 clones, around 83% of which appear only once. The CDR3 sequence is 14 residues long. After removal of 6 bases from V and 5 bases from J, the junction contained 5 bases not matched to a gene. Germline assignment: CDR1 SGHNT and CDR2 YYREEE (reference sequence). The receptor comes from a human donor in a cohort sampled during active COVID-19. The rearrangement uses TRBV5-4 and TRBJ2-3, with 11 bases lining up with TRBD2. Material for sequencing was peripheral blood. CDR3 DNA: TGTGCCAGCACCCTTGGACTAGCGGGAGATACGCAGTATTTT. Residues: CASTLGLAGDTQYF.